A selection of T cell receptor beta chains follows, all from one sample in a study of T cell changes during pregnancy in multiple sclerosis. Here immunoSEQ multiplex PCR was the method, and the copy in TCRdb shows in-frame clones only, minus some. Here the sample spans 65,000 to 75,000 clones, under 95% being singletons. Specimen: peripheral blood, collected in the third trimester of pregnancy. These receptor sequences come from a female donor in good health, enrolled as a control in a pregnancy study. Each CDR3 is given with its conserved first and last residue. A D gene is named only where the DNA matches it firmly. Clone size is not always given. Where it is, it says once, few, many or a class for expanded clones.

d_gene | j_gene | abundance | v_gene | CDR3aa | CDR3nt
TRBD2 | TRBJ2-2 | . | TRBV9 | CASSGRTSATGELFF | TGTGCCAGCAGCGGACGGACTAGCGCCACCGGGGAGCTGTTTTTT
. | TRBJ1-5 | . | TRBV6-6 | CASSYADSLNQPQHF | TGTGCCAGCAGTTACGCGGACAGCCTCAATCAGCCCCAGCATTTT
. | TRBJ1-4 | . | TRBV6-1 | CASSVKQLNEKLFF | TGTGCCAGCAGTGTCAAACAGCTTAATGAAAAACTGTTTTTT
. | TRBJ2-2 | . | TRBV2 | CASKRDTGELFF | TGTGCCAGCAAGAGGGACACCGGGGAGCTGTTTTTT
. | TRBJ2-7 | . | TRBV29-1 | CSVQYAGPEQYF | TGCAGCGTTCAATACGCAGGGCCCGAGCAGTACTTC
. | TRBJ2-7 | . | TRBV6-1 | CASSVEGYEQYF | TGTGCCAGCAGTGTGGAGGGATACGAGCAGTACTTC
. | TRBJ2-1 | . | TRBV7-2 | CASSDTGMGFF | TGTGCCAGCAGCGACACAGGGATGGGGTTCTTC
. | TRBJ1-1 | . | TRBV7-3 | CASSLTGGNTEAFF | TGTGCCAGCAGCTTAACAGGCGGGAACACTGAAGCTTTCTTT
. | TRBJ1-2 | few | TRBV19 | CASVGPGSWNGYTF | TGTGCCAGTGTGGGTCCGGGATCATGGAACGGCTACACCTTC
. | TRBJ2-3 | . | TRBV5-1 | CASSLVEGSTDTQYF | TGCGCCAGCAGCTTGGTGGAGGGCAGCACAGATACGCAGTATTTT
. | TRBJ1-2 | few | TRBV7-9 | CASSFTSYGYTF | TGTGCCAGCAGCTTTACCAGCTATGGCTACACCTTC
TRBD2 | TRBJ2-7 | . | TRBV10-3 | CAAGTSGGLSYEQYF | TGTGCCGCCGGGACTAGCGGGGGGCTATCCTACGAGCAGTACTTC
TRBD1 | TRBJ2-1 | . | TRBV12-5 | CASGLGQGYYNEQFF | TGTGCTAGTGGTTTGGGACAGGGGTATTACAATGAGCAGTTCTTC
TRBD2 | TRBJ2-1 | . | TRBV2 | CASSGGASGGLSSYNEQFF | TGTGCCAGCAGTGGCGGGGCTAGCGGGGGACTGAGCTCCTACAATGAGCAGTTCTTC
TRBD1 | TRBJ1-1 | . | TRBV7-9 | CASSFRQGGNTEAFF | TGTGCCAGCAGCTTTAGACAGGGTGGAAACACTGAAGCTTTCTTT
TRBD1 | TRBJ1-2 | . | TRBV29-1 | CSVTDRDYGYTF | TGCAGCGTTACTGACAGGGACTATGGCTACACCTTC
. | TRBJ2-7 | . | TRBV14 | CASSRQDSLGSYEQYF | TGTGCCAGCAGCCGACAGGACAGCCTGGGCTCCTACGAGCAGTACTTC
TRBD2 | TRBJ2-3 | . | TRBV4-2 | CASSQDTSGTTDTQYF | TGTGCCAGCAGCCAAGATACTAGCGGGACAACAGATACGCAGTATTTT
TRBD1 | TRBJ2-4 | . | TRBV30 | CAWTPDRGTQNIQYF | TGTGCCTGGACCCCGGACAGGGGGACGCAAAACATTCAGTACTTC
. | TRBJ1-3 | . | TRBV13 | CASSLDSSSGNTIYF | TGTGCCAGCAGCTTAGACAGTTCCTCTGGAAACACCATATATTTT
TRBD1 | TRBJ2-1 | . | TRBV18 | CASSPRTGYEQFF | TGTGCCAGCTCACCACGGACAGGGTATGAGCAGTTCTTC
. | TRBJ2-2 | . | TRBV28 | CASRNDGAGELFF | TGTGCCAGCAGGAATGACGGGGCCGGGGAGCTGTTTTTT
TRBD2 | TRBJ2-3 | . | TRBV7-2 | CASTPGSGGASTQYF | TGTGCCAGCACCCCCGGGAGCGGGGGGGCAAGTACGCAGTATTTT
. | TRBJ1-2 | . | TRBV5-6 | CASSLRQNFYGYTF | TGTGCCAGCAGCTTAAGACAAAACTTCTATGGCTACACCTTC
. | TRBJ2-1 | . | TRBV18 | CASSAIRNEQFF | TGTGCCAGCTCAGCGATCAGGAATGAGCAGTTCTTC
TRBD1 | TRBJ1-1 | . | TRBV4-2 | CASSQEGTGYGTEAFF | TGTGCCAGCAGCCAAGAAGGGACAGGCTACGGGACTGAAGCTTTCTTT
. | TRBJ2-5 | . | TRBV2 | CASSPQIQETQYF | TGTGCCAGCAGTCCACAGATCCAAGAGACCCAGTACTTC
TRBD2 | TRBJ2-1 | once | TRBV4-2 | CASSQELFRLAIDYNEQFF | TGTGCCAGCAGCCAAGAATTATTCCGACTAGCCATAGACTACAATGAGCAGTTCTTC
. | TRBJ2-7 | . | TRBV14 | CASSQAAGQPSYEQYF | TGTGCCAGCAGCCAAGCTGCGGGACAGCCATCCTACGAGCAGTACTTC
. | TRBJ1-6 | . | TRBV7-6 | CASSLVWDSRGSPLHF | TGTGCCAGCAGCTTAGTATGGGATTCCCGGGGATCACCCCTCCACTTT
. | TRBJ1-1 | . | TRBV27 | CASSLSGGLRVPEAFF | TGTGCCAGCAGTCTATCGGGAGGCCTTCGGGTGCCTGAAGCTTTCTTT
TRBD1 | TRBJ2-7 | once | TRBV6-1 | CASSATSGTGGYEQYF | TGTGCCAGCAGTGCTACATCCGGGACAGGGGGCTACGAGCAGTACTTC
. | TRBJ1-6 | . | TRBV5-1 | CASSSTSSSYNSPLHF | TGCGCCAGCAGCTCCACATCCAGCTCCTATAATTCACCCCTCCACTTT
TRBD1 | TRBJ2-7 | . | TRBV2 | CASSRDRASSYEQYF | TGTGCCAGCAGTAGGGACAGGGCGTCTTCCTACGAGCAGTACTTC
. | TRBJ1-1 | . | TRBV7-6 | CASSLPPQTEAFF | TGTGCCAGCAGCTTACCCCCCCAGACTGAAGCTTTCTTT
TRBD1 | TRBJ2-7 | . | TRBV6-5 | CASSPGTAYEQYF | TGTGCCAGCAGTCCCGGGACAGCTTACGAGCAGTACTTC
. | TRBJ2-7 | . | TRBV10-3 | CAISGHGVSYEQYF | TGTGCCATCAGTGGCCACGGGGTCTCCTACGAGCAGTACTTC
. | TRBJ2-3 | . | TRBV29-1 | CSVVQGGNTQYF | TGCAGCGTTGTCCAGGGTGGAAATACGCAGTATTTT
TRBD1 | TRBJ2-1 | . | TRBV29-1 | CSVRTGEGNEQFF | TGCAGCGTCCGGACAGGGGAGGGTAATGAGCAGTTCTTC
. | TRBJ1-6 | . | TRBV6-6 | CASSYSPEVNSPLHF | TGTGCCAGCAGTTACTCGCCGGAGGTGAATTCACCCCTCCACTTT
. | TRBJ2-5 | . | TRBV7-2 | CASSLHEETQYF | TGTGCCAGCAGCCTCCATGAGGAGACCCAGTACTTC
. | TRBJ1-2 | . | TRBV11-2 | CASSLGPSNYGYTF | TGTGCCAGCAGCTTAGGGCCCAGTAACTATGGCTACACCTTC
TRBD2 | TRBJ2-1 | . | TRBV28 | CASTSGGNEQFF | TGTGCCAGCACAAGCGGGGGTAATGAGCAGTTCTTC
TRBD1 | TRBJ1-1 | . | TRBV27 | CASSSARDSSLAFF | TGTGCCAGCAGTTCCGCCCGGGACAGTTCGCTAGCTTTCTTT
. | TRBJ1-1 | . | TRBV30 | CAATPMNTEAFF | TGTGCCGCCACTCCCATGAACACTGAAGCTTTCTTT
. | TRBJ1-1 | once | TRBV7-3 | CASSLTTGNTEAFF | TGTGCCAGCAGCTTAACGACAGGAAACACTGAAGCTTTCTTT
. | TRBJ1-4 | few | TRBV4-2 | CASSQEQGTNEKLFF | TGTGCCAGCAGCCAAGAACAGGGTACCAATGAAAAACTGTTTTTT
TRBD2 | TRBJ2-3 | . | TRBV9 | CASSGGGGADTQYF | TGTGCCAGCAGCGGGGGCGGGGGGGCAGATACGCAGTATTTT
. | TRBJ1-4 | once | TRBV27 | CASSPSGAVNEKLFF | TGTGCCAGCAGTCCCTCAGGGGCAGTTAATGAAAAACTGTTTTTT
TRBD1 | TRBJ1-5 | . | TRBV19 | CASSIAQGGQPQHF | TGTGCCAGTAGTATTGCACAGGGGGGTCAGCCCCAGCATTTT